A single sample gave rise to the 10 T cell receptor beta chains below, sequenced in a study of T cells in localized non-small cell lung cancer. Profiling relied on immunoSEQ multiplex PCR, and the TCRdb table lists in-frame clones only, not all of them. The sample yields approximately 81,000 clones, roughly 91% seen once. Sequencing used peripheral blood, obtained before any cancer treatment. These receptor sequences come from a woman aged 35 to 70 with stage I squamous cell lung carcinoma.

The count of this clone is one. The chain joins TRBV7-9 to TRBJ2-3; D is possibly TRBD2 (5 bases). V lost 3 bases and J lost 6, with 13 bases in between. This CDR3 contains 14 residues. Looked up from germline, CDR1 is SEHNR and CDR2 is FQNEAQ (reference sequence). The CDR3 region has the DNA TGTGCCAGCAGCTTTAGAGGACTCCACGATACGCAGTATTTT. This codes for CASSFRGLHDTQYF.

The chain uses TRBV27 and TRBJ1-4; D might be TRBD1 (5 bases). This CDR3 is built from 17 residues. Trimming left V 3 bases short and J 5 bases short, with 19 bases between. CDR1 is MNHEY and CDR2 is SMNVEV in the germline V gene (reference sequence). The CDR3 DNA sequence: TGTGCCAGCAGTTTGGCCTGGGGGAAAAAGGGAAATGAAAAACTGTTTTTT. Translating gives CASSLAWGKKGNEKLFF.

The gene calls are TRBV6-1 and TRBJ2-5, with D tentatively TRBD1 or TRBD2 (6 bases each). This CDR3 comprises 15 residues. Trimming shortened V by 7 bases and J by 1 base, and 16 bases separated the two germline ends. CDR1 is MNHNS and CDR2 is SASEGT in the germline V gene. As DNA, the CDR3 is TGTGCCAGCAAGGGGGTTATCGGGAGCCAAGAGACCCAGTACTTC. Its protein is CASKGVIGSQETQYF.

The chain combines TRBV7-2 with TRBJ2-1; tentatively, D is TRBD1 or TRBD2 (6 bases each). CDR3 length: 15 amino acids. V lost 5 bases and J lost 4, with 15 bases in between. Germline V gives CDR1 SGHTA, CDR2 FQGNSA. The CDR3 coding sequence is TGTGCCAGCAGCAGGGGGGTTGGCCTTTACAATGAGCAGTTCTTC. This gives the protein CASSRGVGLYNEQFF.

The J gene is TRBJ2-7, the V gene TRBV14; 8 bases map to TRBD1. Germline V CDR1 and CDR2: SGHDN, FVKESK. The CDR3 covers 16 residues. J was trimmed by 4 bases and V by 3 bases; bases with no gene match: 11. The CDR3 loop reads CASSHTPGQEGYEQYF. As DNA, the CDR3 is TGTGCCAGCAGCCATACTCCGGGACAGGAAGGTTACGAGCAGTACTTC.

The rearrangement links TRBV7-3 to TRBJ1-1; 9 nucleotides match TRBD1. The CDR3 sequence is 14 residues long. With V trimmed by 0 bases and J by 7 bases, 3 bases remained unmatched. Germline CDR1 is SGHTA and CDR2 is FQGTGA. The DNA for the CDR3 is TGTGCCAGCAGCTTAACGGACAGGGGCGGTGAAGCTTTCTTT. Its translation: CASSLTDRGGEAFF.

The gene calls are TRBV5-1 and TRBJ2-6; TRBD1 might be the D (5 bases). CDR1 is SGHRS, CDR2 YFSETQ, per germline. The CDR3 has 16 residues. V lost 0 bases, J lost 0 bases, and 7 bases lay in between. For the CDR3, the DNA is TGCGCCAGCAGCTTGGACAGGCCCTCTGGGGCCAACGTCCTGACTTTC. Protein product: CASSLDRPSGANVLTF.

With respect to this clone: At the DNA level, this CDR3 is encoded by other sequences in the same sample as well. CDR3 sequence reads: CASSLKETQYF. The CDR3 nucleotides read TGTGCCAGCAGTTTGAAGGAGACCCAGTACTTC. This chain joins TRBV2 and TRBJ2-5; no clear D. CDR1 and CDR2 (germline): SNHLY, FYNNEI. Trimming removed 5 bases at V and 5 bases at J, with 6 bases between. This CDR3 has 11 residues. The full variable domain, in which reference TRBV2 and TRBJ2-5 provide the parts outside the CDR3, is EPEVTQTPSHQVTQMGQEVILRCVPISNHLYFYWYRQILGQKVEFLVSFYNNEISEKSEIFDDQFSVERPDGSNFTLKIRSTKLEDSAMYFCASSLKETQYFGPGTRLLVL.

CDR3 DNA: TGCAGCGTTGGGGAGGTCTACGAGCAGTACTTC. Translation: CSVGEVYEQYF. The rearrangement joins TRBV29-1 to TRBJ2-7; tentatively, D is TRBD2 (6 bases). CDR1 and CDR2 (germline): SQVTM, ANQGSEA. Trimming removed 4 bases at V and 3 bases at J, with 7 bases between. The CDR3 consists of 11 residues.

The gene calls are TRBV4-2 and TRBJ2-3, with TRBD1 identical over 10 bases. The germline V gene encodes CDR1 LGHNA and CDR2 YNFKEQ. J gave up 2 bases and V 4 bases, and 6 bases lay outside the gene matches. The CDR3 has 16 amino acids. This CDR3 reads CASSRRQGAATDTQYF. CDR3 in DNA: TGTGCCAGCAGCCGCCGACAGGGGGCGGCCACAGATACGCAGTATTTT.